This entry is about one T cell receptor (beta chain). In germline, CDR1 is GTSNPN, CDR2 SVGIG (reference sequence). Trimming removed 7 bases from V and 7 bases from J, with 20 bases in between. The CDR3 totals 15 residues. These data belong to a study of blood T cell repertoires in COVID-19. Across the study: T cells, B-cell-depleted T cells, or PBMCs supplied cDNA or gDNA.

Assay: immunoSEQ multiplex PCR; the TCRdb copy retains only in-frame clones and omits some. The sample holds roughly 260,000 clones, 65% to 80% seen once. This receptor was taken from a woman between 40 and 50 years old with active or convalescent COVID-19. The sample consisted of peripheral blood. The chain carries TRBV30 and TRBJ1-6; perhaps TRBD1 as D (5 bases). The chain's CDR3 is CASKGQTSGNSPLHF. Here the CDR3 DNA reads TGTGCCTCCAAGGGGCAGACCTCCGGGAATTCACCCCTCCACTTT.